A single sample gave rise to the 14 T cell receptor beta chains below, sequenced in a study of graft-versus-host responses after intestinal transplantation (dated by TCRdb to the early 2020s). The receptor library was made with the immunoSEQ multiplex PCR assay. TCRdb carries this immuneACCESS record with in-frame sequences only. Its versions omit some clonotypes, under half of them owing to an unresolved V gene in the studies checked, with the rest unexplained. A total of about 110,000 clones appear in this sample, around 93% of them only once. Jointly, the top ten make up about 0.54% of the sample. The time point tag for this specimen amounts to: cells obtained before transplantation from donor or recipient. These receptors have no identified antigens. Sample: unstimulated CD8+ T cells sorted from spleen or lymph node cells, taken before intestinal transplant. All receptors derive from a human donor who received an intestinal transplant.

V gene TRBV7-6 combines with J gene TRBJ2-7; 10 bases map to TRBD2. Germline V CDR1 and CDR2: SGHVS, FNYEAQ. The CDR3 loop spans 15 amino acids. The V segment lost 2 bases and the J segment 3 bases; nucleotides outside the gene matches: 4. The CDR3 DNA sequence: TGTGCCAGCAGCTTAACCGCTAGCGGGAGCTACGAGCAGTACTTC. This codes for CASSLTASGSYEQYF.

This clone has only one observation. The limits of the CDR3 on the DNA are not certain, so only TCRdb's listed CDR3 is given. V gene TRBV27 combines with J gene TRBJ2-1; the table gives TRBD1 as D, unverified against the DNA. Germline CDR1 reads MNHEY; CDR2 reads SMNVEV (reference sequence). The CDR3 is 15 residues long, ends included. The CDR3 loop is CASSFGPGSYNEQFF.

This chain uses TRBV2 with TRBJ1-2; 8 positions agree with TRBD1. The V gene end was trimmed by 1 base and the J gene end by 0 bases; junction bases not matched to a gene: 7. Germline assignment: CDR1 SNHLY and CDR2 FYNNEI. The CDR3 is 17 amino acids. The CDR3 here is CASSEVPGGASNYGYTF. The CDR3 DNA reads TGTGCCAGCAGTGAAGTCCCAGGGGGCGCCTCTAACTATGGCTACACCTTC.

This clone was observed a handful of times. This chain links TRBV4-2 with TRBJ2-3, with TRBD2 identical over 8 bases. The V gene end was trimmed by 2 bases and the J gene end by 3 bases; junction bases not matched to a gene: 4. The CDR3 spans 15 residues. CDR1 and CDR2 (germline): LGHNA, YNFKEQ. The CDR3 nucleotides read TGTGCCAGCAGCCAATTGACTAGCGCTACAGATACGCAGTATTTT. Its protein is CASSQLTSATDTQYF.

This clone appeared once. This chain connects TRBV7-2 to TRBJ2-7; D possibly corresponds to TRBD2 (6 bases). Between the trimmed V and J ends, which lost 5 bases and 3 bases, there was a span of 14 bases. Germline loops: CDR1 SGHTA, CDR2 FQGNSA. CDR3 size: 14 residues. CDR3: CASSAIADYYEQYF. Written as DNA, the CDR3 is TGTGCCAGCAGCGCGATAGCGGATTACTACGAGCAGTACTTC.

This rearrangement joins TRBV28 to TRBJ2-5, with D hard to call. Germline CDR1 reads MDHEN; CDR2 reads SYDVKM. V dropped 2 bases and J dropped 3 bases, with 7 bases sitting between them. This CDR3 is built from 13 residues. In DNA, the CDR3 is TGTGCCAGCAGTTTAGACTGGGAAGAGACCCAGTACTTC. Protein: CASSLDWEETQYF. The full variable domain, with the rest looked up from reference TRBV28 and TRBJ2-5, is DVKVTQSSRYLVKRTGEKVFLECVQDMDHENMFWYRQDPGLGLRLIYFSYDVKMKEKGDIPEGYSVSREKKERFSLILESASTNQTSMYLCASSLDWEETQYFGPGTRLLVL.

J is TRBJ1-5 and V is TRBV7-9, with a possible D match to TRBD1 (5 bases). The CDR3 consists of 14 residues. V gave up 2 bases and J gave up 1 base, with 6 bases separating them. The germline V gene encodes CDR1 SEHNR and CDR2 FQNEAQ (reference sequence). The CDR3 loop reads CASSLWDSNQPQHF. In DNA, the CDR3 is TGTGCCAGCAGCTTATGGGACAGCAATCAGCCCCAGCATTTT.

This rearrangement joins TRBV27 to TRBJ1-3; D is unresolved. Per germline, CDR1 MNHEY and CDR2 SMNVEV (reference sequence). V was pared by 1 base and J by 1 base, with 5 bases between. There are 14 residues in the CDR3. CDR3 coding DNA: TGTGCCAGCAGTTTATTGGGTTCTGGAAACACCATATATTTT. The encoded protein is CASSLLGSGNTIYF.

This rearrangement joins TRBV5-6 to TRBJ2-3; D may match TRBD1 or TRBD2 (6 bases each). The CDR3 is 15 residues long. Germline assignment: CDR1 SGHDT and CDR2 YYEEEE. Trimming cost V 1 base and J 2 bases, with 11 bases left between them. The CDR3 nucleotides read TGTGCCAGCAGCTTGCCGGGGGCGTACACAGATACGCAGTATTTT. Translation: CASSLPGAYTDTQYF.

The chain carries TRBV6-1 and TRBJ2-7; weak D call: TRBD2 (7 bases). Per germline, CDR1 MNHNS and CDR2 SASEGT. Trimming removed 10 bases from V and 5 bases from J, with 18 bases in between. The CDR3 has 13 amino acids. CDR3 loop: CAIGGGAGDEQYF. The CDR3 DNA follows: TGTGCCATAGGTGGGGGGGCGGGCGACGAGCAGTACTTC.

V usage is TRBV5-4 and J usage is TRBJ2-7; the D is unclear. Trimming took 2 bases from V and 4 from J, leaving 22 bases between them. This CDR3 spans 17 amino acids. Germline CDR1 and CDR2: SGHNT and YYREEE (reference sequence). CDR3 loop: CASSFMGSWESAYEQYF. The CDR3 DNA reads as TGTGCCAGCAGCTTTATGGGATCTTGGGAATCTGCGTACGAGCAGTACTTC.

As to this clone: Other nucleotide sequences from this sample produce the same CDR3. V is TRBV9 and J is TRBJ2-7, with 9 positions matching TRBD1. V shed 4 bases and J 3 bases; nucleotides not matched to a gene: 5. Per the germline V gene, CDR1 is SGDLS and CDR2 is YYNGEE. The CDR3 totals 14 residues. The CDR3 protein is CASSPGTGSYEQYF. CDR3 bases: TGTGCCAGCAGCCCCGGGACAGGGAGCTACGAGCAGTACTTC.

The chain links TRBV25-1 to TRBJ1-2; TRBD1 agrees at 9 bases. Trimming at V came to 5 bases and at J to 0 bases, leaving 13 bases not matched to a gene. The length of the CDR3 is 18 residues. Per the germline V gene, CDR1 is MGHDK and CDR2 is SYGVNS. CDR3 loop: CASSPWRDRENANYGYTF. CDR3 in DNA: TGTGCCAGCAGTCCTTGGCGGGACAGGGAAAATGCTAACTATGGCTACACCTTC.

This rearrangement joins TRBV27 to TRBJ1-1, with 8 bases lining up with TRBD1. The CDR3 length is 15 residues. V trimming: 0 bases; J trimming: 5 bases; junction bases outside the gene matches: 5. Germline V gene lookup returns CDR1 MNHEY and CDR2 SMNVEV (reference sequence). DNA of the CDR3: TGTGCCAGCAGTTTATCACGGACAGGGAGGACTGAAGCTTTCTTT. As protein: CASSLSRTGRTEAFF.